These 11 T cell receptor beta chains were sequenced from one sample in a study of T cells after yellow fever vaccination. TCRdb passed the 5' RACE reads through MiXCR, listing each CDR3 protein once. The table lists fewer than 650,000 distinct CDR3 sequences, less than 25% of them singletons. The source was PBMCs, collected roughly 20 days after the first yellow fever vaccination. The origin of the receptors is a young man who received the YFV17D yellow fever vaccine.

V and J are TRBV11-1 and TRBJ2-7, with 10 bases lining up with TRBD1. CDR3 length: 14 amino acids. Trimming at V came to 5 bases and at J to 4 bases, leaving 5 bases not matched to a gene. The germline V gene encodes CDR1 SGHAT and CDR2 FQDESV (reference sequence). The CDR3 region has the DNA TGTGCCAGCAGCCACGGGACAGGGGCTTACGAGCAGTACTTC. Protein: CASSHGTGAYEQYF. The entire variable domain, with the rest obtained from reference TRBV11-1 and TRBJ2-7, is as follows: EAEVAQSPRYKITEKSQAVAFWCDPISGHATLYWYRQILGQGPELLVQFQDESVVDDSQLPKDRFSAERLKGVDSTLKIQPAELGDSAMYLCASSHGTGAYEQYFGPGTRLTVT.

This clonotype was counted only a few times. V gene TRBV20-1 combines with J gene TRBJ1-6; D is possibly TRBD1 (5 bases). The CDR3 consists of 16 residues. Germline V CDR1 and CDR2: DFQATT, SNEGSKA (reference sequence). The ends were cut back, 2 bases at V and 1 base at J, with 12 bases in the middle. CDR3 sequence: CSARNPGESYNSPLHF. Here the CDR3 DNA reads TGCAGTGCTAGAAACCCGGGGGAGTCCTATAATTCACCCCTCCACTTT.

In this sample, this clonotype turned up many times. The V and J genes are TRBV11-3 and TRBJ2-1; tentatively, D is TRBD1 or TRBD2 (6 bases each). Germline V CDR1 and CDR2: SGHNT, YENEEA. The V end was cut by 1 base, the J end by 10 bases, with 20 bases between. CDR3 size: 16 residues. The CDR3 DNA is TGTGCCAGCAGCTTAGGCGAGGGGGGTACGGGGAACGAGCAGTTCTTC. This codes for CASSLGEGGTGNEQFF.

This clonotype was seen a handful of times. V and J are TRBV7-2 and TRBJ2-1, with D possibly matching TRBD2 (7 bases). Trimming removed 3 bases at V and 7 bases at J, with 16 bases between. Germline CDR1 reads SGHTA; CDR2 reads FQGNSA. The CDR3 totals 15 residues. CDR3 coding DNA: TGTGCCAGCAGCTTCGGGAGGAATAGGGGGAATGAGCAGTTCTTC. It is translated as CASSFGRNRGNEQFF.

This chain uses TRBV11-2 with TRBJ2-5; 14 bases are a match to TRBD2. There are 18 residues in the CDR3. Germline loops: CDR1 SGHAT, CDR2 FQNNGV. J lost 5 bases, V lost 3 bases, and 11 bases had no gene match. The CDR3 nucleotides read TGTGCCAGCAGCTTTCTCCGACTAGCGGGGGGGGTAGGGGAGACCCAGTACTTC. Protein: CASSFLRLAGGVGETQYF. The full variable domain, with the rest looked up from reference TRBV11-2 and TRBJ2-5, is EAGVAQSPRYKIIEKRQSVAFWCNPISGHATLYWYQQILGQGPKLLIQFQNNGVVDDSQLPKDRFSAERLKGVDSTLKIQPAKLEDSAVYLCASSFLRLAGGVGETQYFGPGTRLLVL.

The chain links TRBV20-1 to TRBJ2-3; 11 bases are a match to TRBD2. CDR3 length equals 16 residues. CDR1 is DFQATT and CDR2 is SNEGSKA in the germline V gene (reference sequence). J gave up 4 bases and V 0 bases, and 6 bases lay outside the gene matches. The CDR3, as DNA: TGCAGTGCTAGAGATCGGGTAGCGGGGGGGCCAGATACGCAGTATTTT. This gives the protein CSARDRVAGGPDTQYF.

This chain links TRBV7-9 with TRBJ2-5; D is unclear. Trimming shortened V by 5 bases and J by 6 bases, and 10 bases separated the two germline ends. The CDR3 is 12 residues long. CDR1 and CDR2 (germline): SEHNR, FQNEAQ (reference sequence). The CDR3 coding sequence is TGTGCCAGCAGCGAGTCATCTAAGACCCAGTACTTC. It codes for CASSESSKTQYF.

The chain recombines TRBV5-4 with TRBJ1-4; TRBD1 matches 8 bases. The CDR3 contains 15 residues. Germline V gene lookup returns CDR1 SGHNT and CDR2 YYREEE (reference sequence). Unmatched junction bases numbered 7, after V lost 2 bases and J lost 7 bases. CDR3 protein: CASSLSAGGGEKLFF. CDR3 in DNA: TGTGCCAGCAGCTTATCTGCAGGGGGCGGTGAAAAACTGTTTTTT.

This clonotype has more than one count but fewer than ten. The chain carries TRBV18 and TRBJ2-3, with a weak D call TRBD2 (5 bases). The V gene's germline CDR1 is KGHSH and CDR2 LQKENI. This CDR3 is built from 15 residues. The V end was cut by 0 bases, the J end by 1 base, with 8 bases between. The DNA of the CDR3 is TGTGCCAGCTCACCACCGCGGGCTGGCACAGATACGCAGTATTTT. Translation: CASSPPRAGTDTQYF.

This clonotype has a handful of counts. This chain connects TRBV4-3 to TRBJ2-1, with TRBD1 matching 8 bases. With V trimmed by 1 base and J by 6 bases, 5 bases remained unmatched. CDR3 length: 15 amino acids. In germline, CDR1 is LGHNA, CDR2 YSLEER. The CDR3 DNA sequence: TGCGCCAGCAGCCAAGCGGACAGGGATCTCAATGAGCAGTTCTTC. Residues: CASSQADRDLNEQFF.

This clonotype turned up a few times. The chain carries TRBV7-9 and TRBJ2-5, with D uncertain. V lost 0 bases to trimming and J lost 4 bases, with 9 bases between them. The germline gives CDR1 SEHNR, CDR2 FQNEAQ (reference sequence). The length of the CDR3 is 14 residues. CDR3 region: CASSLAGRSETQYF. In DNA, the CDR3 is TGTGCCAGCAGCTTAGCGGGTAGATCAGAGACCCAGTACTTC. Filled out from reference TRBV7-9 and TRBJ2-5, the complete variable domain reads DTGVSQNPRHKITKRGQNVTFRCDPISEHNRLYWYRQTLGQGPEFLTYFQNEAQLEKSRLLSDRFSAERPKGSFSTLEIQRTEQGDSAMYLCASSLAGRSETQYFGPGTRLLVL.